In this sample, the clone carrying this TCR beta chain turned up a few times. The plating included about 200,000 irradiated, violet-dye-labeled stimulator cells together with about 200,000 CFSE-labeled responder cells. This record comes from a study of graft-versus-host responses after intestinal transplantation. Notes on the study in general: Declines in HvG clones occurring early post-transplant were associated with peak circulating GvH clone levels. Within allografts, high graft-versus-host to host-versus-graft clonal ratios were seen among patients with graft-donor T cell macrochimerism.

The CDR3 spans 15 residues. V lost 2 bases to trimming and J lost 4 bases; unmatched junction nucleotides: 6. Germline loops: CDR1 SGHAT, CDR2 FQNNGV. Produced via immunoSEQ multiplex PCR; TCRdb's table is partial and in-frame only. The data contain tens of thousands of clones, 30% to 40% of them seen just once; the ten biggest clones take up roughly 9.8%. V is TRBV11-2 and J is TRBJ2-7, with 9 nucleotides matching TRBD1. The clonotype was recovered from a human patient who received an intestinal transplant. The sample in question was alloreactive CD8+ T cells from a mixed lymphocyte reaction culture, obtained before intestinal transplant. Specified subset: CFSE-low proliferating T cells sorted from roughly 6-day pre-transplant mixed lymphocyte reaction (GvH or HvG direction). The CDR3: CASSLMDRGNYEQYF. The CDR3 DNA follows: TGTGCCAGCAGCTTAATGGACAGGGGAAATTACGAGCAGTACTTC.